The sequence of this T cell receptor beta chain was determined in a study of cytomegalovirus exposure and HLA in healthy donors. For the study at large: Later analysis reported that the 130 or so validation repertoires shared the platform of the roughly 710 first-cohort repertoires.

Regarding this clone: Its antigen remains unknown.

This CDR3 contains 15 residues. Germline CDR1 is SEHNR and CDR2 is FQNEAQ (reference sequence). Trimming stripped 5 bases from V and 3 bases from J, with 13 bases between. Produced via immunoSEQ multiplex PCR; TCRdb's table is partial and in-frame only. The table includes 260,000 or so clones, more than 75% detected once. Broader study findings: Reports described diagnosis of cytomegalovirus status by the classifier as highly specific and sensitive.

The material sequenced was PBMCs. The TCR originated in a man between 18 and 35 years old in good health and CMV-seronegative. The chain uses TRBV7-9 and TRBJ1-4, with D unclear. CDR3 loop: CASSPSGGANEKLFF. The CDR3 coding sequence is TGTGCCAGCAGCCCCTCTGGCGGTGCTAATGAAAAACTGTTTTTT. Full variable domain (missing parts from reference TRBV7-9 and TRBJ1-4): DTGVSQNPRHKITKRGQNVTFRCDPISEHNRLYWYRQTLGQGPEFLTYFQNEAQLEKSRLLSDRFSAERPKGSFSTLEIQRTEQGDSAMYLCASSPSGGANEKLFFGSGTQLSVL.